These T cell receptor beta chains were read from a single sample in a study of T cells in Graves' hyperthyroidism and ophthalmopathy. MiXCR, applied by TCRdb to the multiplex PCR reads, yields one record per CDR3 protein. The table has 360,000 or so distinct CDR3 sequences, 12% to 15% seen once. The sample consisted of blood. These receptors all stem from a woman between 55 and 75 years old with Graves' ophthalmopathy. Each CDR3 is given with its conserved first and last residue. D genes are given only for firm matches.

v_gene	len	d_gene	CDR3aa
TRBV20-1	14	TRBD2	CSARELAVYNEQFF
TRBV28	11	-	CASRVGYGYTF
TRBV20-1	15	TRBD2	CSANLAGGHIDEQFF
TRBV18	14	-	CASSPEFLNTEAFF
TRBV29-1	13	TRBD1	CSVADRGNQPQHF
TRBV11-2	17	TRBD2	CASRTQGSGRYTGELFF
TRBV20-1	14	-	CSASSARAYNEQFF
TRBV27	15	TRBD1	CASSLRTGGEETQYF
TRBV6-5	16	TRBD1	CASSGQGRRLAYEQYF
TRBV18	13	-	CASSPGPDYEQYF
TRBV12-3/TRBV12-4	15	-	CASSSQGGPYNEQFF
TRBV5-1	13	TRBD1	CASVRTGGNEQFF
TRBV20-1	15	-	CSATRPYSGTDTQYF
TRBV11-3	15	TRBD2	CASSRTSGFADTQYF
TRBV5-1	14	-	CASSEGGSIGELFF
TRBV11-2	14	-	CASSLGLEGEKLFF
TRBV3-1	14	TRBD2	CASSHGLATDEQFF
TRBV29-1	13	TRBD1	CSGGTGFTDTQYF
TRBV18	15	-	CASSPLLGGGYEQYF
TRBV4-1	17	-	CASSRLEGGTGTGELFF
TRBV24-1	14	-	CATSEPDTAETQYF
TRBV7-3	15	-	CASSLLGSGQETQYF
TRBV6-2/TRBV6-3	14	TRBD2	CASSQASGRPEQFF
TRBV28	15	-	CASSPPRGGTGELFF
TRBV6-1	15	TRBD2	CASSAVAGDGGELFF
TRBV7-6	17	-	CASSRSVEGFFTDTQYF
TRBV2	15	TRBD2	CASSELLAGNYEQYF
TRBV7-2	13	-	CASSAGLEETQYF
TRBV7-2	13	-	CASSLQGRYGYTF
TRBV11-2	15	-	CASSSDSRRSYEQYF
TRBV10-2	19	TRBD2	CASSVPTSGRFPDSYEQYF
TRBV7-9	16	-	CASSLGGTVGANVLTF